These 2 T cell receptor beta chains share one sample of origin, sequenced in a study of blood T cell repertoires in COVID-19. Measured with immunoSEQ multiplex PCR; TCRdb has only the in-frame clones, and not every one. This sample has 210,000 or so clones, with over 75% found just once. The sequenced sample was peripheral blood. These receptors were collected from a man aged 50 to 59 with acute or convalescent COVID-19.

V gene TRBV2 combines with J gene TRBJ1-1; D is possibly TRBD1 (5 bases). CDR1 and CDR2 from the germline V gene are SNHLY and FYNNEI. V was clipped by 6 bases and J by 8 bases, with 19 bases between them. This CDR3 is built from 14 residues. The CDR3 DNA follows: TGTGCCAGCAGGGGGGGGACGAGAACCACCGAAGCTTTCTTT. The encoded protein is CASRGGTRTTEAFF.

This clone showed up just once. The chain couples TRBV6-5 to TRBJ1-2; D might be TRBD1 (5 bases). The ends were cut back, 0 bases at V and 5 bases at J, with 16 bases in the middle. In germline, CDR1 is MNHEY, CDR2 SVGAGI. The CDR3 runs 16 residues. The CDR3 bases are TGTGCCAGCAGTTACTCGACTTCTCGGGGGGGGTATGGCTACACCTTC. Its protein is CASSYSTSRGGYGYTF.